This T cell receptor (beta chain) derives from a study of blood T cell repertoires in COVID-19. The wider study: From T cells, B-cell-depleted T cells, or PBMCs came the material, which was cDNA or gDNA.

Categorization into cohorts depended on clinical history that participants reported. Each recovered donor of Cohort 3 presented with two negative PCRs, clearance, or symptom resolution. Per the original methods: Reference gene primers were amplified, and this amplification served to estimate nucleated cell counts. The protocol was immunoSEQ multiplex PCR, while the TCRdb copy is restricted to in-frame clones and leaves out a portion. V, J and clone size derive from that table, while D and trimming were established from the DNA sequence. The sample lists 200,000 to 300,000 clones, approximately 86% occurring once. Germline CDR1 SGHTA, CDR2 FQGNSA. The junction had 8 bases not matched to a gene; V was cut back by 3 bases and J by 5 bases. The CDR3 loop spans 16 amino acids.

This receptor was obtained from a young woman who had recovered from COVID-19. The J gene is TRBJ2-3, the V gene TRBV7-2, with 10 bases matching TRBD2. The sample was PBMCs or T cells enriched from blood (not recorded which). Here the CDR3 reads CASSFESGGAGDTQYF. Here the CDR3 DNA reads TGTGCCAGCAGCTTCGAAAGCGGGGGGGCGGGAGATACGCAGTATTTT.